A single sample is the source of the 20 T cell receptor beta chains below, sequenced in a study of T-cell memory formation after mild COVID-19. TCRdb redid the calling of the 5' RACE reads with MiXCR, one entry per CDR3 protein. The data show about 290,000 distinct CDR3 sequences, with approximately 15% seen just once and 22% held by the top ten. Sample: PBMCs or a T cell subset sorted from them (not recorded which). The receptors originated from a man younger than 35 who had mild COVID-19 (a few samples of this study predate the infection). Cell type and time point are not known.

This rearrangement joins TRBV13 to TRBJ2-3, with D maybe TRBD2 (5 bases). The CDR3 length is 14 residues. Per the germline V gene, CDR1 is PRHDT and CDR2 is FYEKMQ (reference sequence). V shed 4 bases and J shed 6 bases, with 14 bases lying between them. CDR3 DNA: TGTGCCAGCAGCTCCTGGACTTTACAGGATACGCAGTATTTT. This sequence encodes CASSSWTLQDTQYF.

The gene calls are TRBV5-1 and TRBJ2-7; either TRBD1 or TRBD2 may supply D (5 bases each). Trimming took 0 bases from V and 2 from J, leaving 9 bases between them. The CDR3 runs 14 residues. Germline-derived CDR1 and CDR2 are SGHRS and YFSETQ. CDR3 coding DNA: TGCGCCAGCAGCTTGGGGGACGGCCCCTACGAGCAGTACTTC. Its translation: CASSLGDGPYEQYF.

The chain recombines TRBV6-1 with TRBJ2-3, with TRBD1 as a possible D gene (5 bases). Per the germline V gene, CDR1 is MNHNS and CDR2 is SASEGT. CDR3 size: 14 residues. V was pared by 2 bases and J by 6 bases, with 12 bases between. CDR3 DNA sequence: TGTGCCAGCAGTGAAAGAGGACACGAGGATACGCAGTATTTT. This gives the protein CASSERGHEDTQYF.

The rearrangement links TRBV20-1 to TRBJ2-1, with D maybe TRBD2 (6 bases). V was clipped by 6 bases and J by 1 base, with 19 bases between them. The CDR3 totals 16 residues. Germline loops: CDR1 DFQATT, CDR2 SNEGSKA (reference sequence). CDR3 residues: CSATSLGTSSYNEQFF. CDR3 nucleotides: TGCAGTGCAACTAGCCTGGGGACTTCATCCTACAATGAGCAGTTCTTC.

This sequence joins TRBV12-3 or TRBV12-4 and TRBJ1-2; D is ambiguous. CDR3 size: 12 residues. Trimming took off 5 bases at V and 6 bases at J, with 10 bases between the two ends. Here the CDR3 DNA reads TGTGCCAGCAGTGAGGTGGGCCATGGCTACACCTTC. Protein product: CASSEVGHGYTF.

This clonotype was seen only a few times. The rearrangement links TRBV7-6 to TRBJ2-7; D is uncertain. Looked up from germline, CDR1 is SGHVS and CDR2 is FNYEAQ. CDR3 length: 14 amino acids. With 1 base removed from V and 0 bases from J, the gap between germline ends came to 7 bases. CDR3 sequence: CASSLGWDSYEQYF. CDR3 DNA: TGTGCCAGCAGCTTAGGGTGGGACTCCTACGAGCAGTACTTC.

This clonotype appeared a few times. The chain combines TRBV20-1 with TRBJ1-2; 7 bases are shared with TRBD1. This CDR3 has 13 residues. Germline CDR1 DFQATT, CDR2 SNEGSKA (reference sequence). Losses at the gene ends were 6 bases for V and 4 bases for J; bases not matched to a gene: 8. The CDR3 DNA reads TGCAGTGCGTCAAACGCAGGGGGCTATGGCTACACCTTC. Translating gives CSASNAGGYGYTF.

This sequence joins TRBV3-2 and TRBJ2-1; the tabulated D call, TRBD1, remains unverified against the DNA. TRBV3-2 is an annotated pseudogene. CDR3 length: 17 amino acids. CDR3 nucleotide sequence: TGTGCCAGCAGCCAAGATGGGGGGTTCATGGTTTCAAATGAGCAGTTCTTC. Translating it yields CASSQDGGFMVSNEQFF.

This clonotype was recorded at least ten times. This chain links TRBV10-3 with TRBJ1-1; D is unclear. The length of the CDR3 is 12 residues. V was pared by 2 bases and J by 12 bases, with 13 bases between. The germline gives CDR1 ENHRY, CDR2 SYGVKD. The CDR3 nucleotides are TGTGCCATCAGTGAGAGGGAGGAGGAGACTTTCTTT. It encodes CAISEREEETFF.

This clonotype was detected only once. A read error may account for a junction end that differs from germline. The chain is built from TRBV20-1 and TRBJ2-4; 11 bases fit TRBD1. The germline gives CDR1 DFQATT, CDR2 SNEGSKA (reference sequence). This CDR3 comprises 14 residues. Written as DNA, the CDR3 is TGCAGGGCTAGGGACAGGGGGGCGGGAAACATTCAGTACTTC. Its translation is CRARDRGAGNIQYF.

J is TRBJ1-5 and V is TRBV28; the D is unclear. Germline V gives CDR1 MDHEN, CDR2 SYDVKM. This CDR3 spans 13 amino acids. The V gene lost 11 bases and the J gene lost 1 base, with 12 bases spanning the gap. The CDR3 nucleotides read TGTGCCGGCTACCGGAGGAGCAATCAGCCCCAGCATTTT. Its translation: CAGYRRSNQPQHF.

J is TRBJ2-7 and V is TRBV11-2; the D is unclear. This CDR3 spans 13 amino acids. Trimming stripped 1 base from V and 1 base from J, with 5 bases between. Germline values: CDR1 SGHAT, CDR2 FQNNGV. The CDR3 DNA follows: TGTGCCAGCAGCTTAGGCCAATCCTACGAGCAGTACGTC. This translates into CASSLGQSYEQYV.

A few counts support this clonotype. The chain recombines TRBV4-1 with TRBJ2-2; 7 positions match TRBD1. The CDR3 consists of 14 residues. J was trimmed by 1 base and V by 6 bases; bases with no gene match: 2. Germline V CDR1 and CDR2: MGHRA, YSYEKL. The CDR3 coding sequence is TGCGCCAGCAGGGGACAGAAGAACACCGGGGAGCTGTTTTTT. Translating it yields CASRGQKNTGELFF.

The chain recombines TRBV2 with TRBJ2-1; D gene uncertain. Germline CDR1 reads SNHLY; CDR2 reads FYNNEI. Trimming took 6 bases from V and 7 from J, leaving 13 bases between them. CDR3 length equals 13 residues. Here the CDR3 DNA reads TGTGCCAGCAGATGGAACATGGGTAATGAGCAGTTCTTC. The encoded protein is CASRWNMGNEQFF.

This clonotype was counted only a few times. The CDR3 sequence: CAWRVTGEQFF. In nucleotides, the CDR3 is TGTGCCTGGAGAGTTACGGGTGAGCAGTTCTTC. This sequence joins TRBV30 and TRBJ2-1; D is unclear. V shed 3 bases and J shed 9 bases, with 9 bases lying between them. The germline V gene has CDR1 GTSNPN and CDR2 SVGIG (reference sequence). The CDR3 runs 11 residues. The entire variable domain, with the rest obtained from reference TRBV30 and TRBJ2-1, is as follows: SQTIHQWPATLVQPVGSPLSLECTVEGTSNPNLYWYRQAAGRGLQLLFYSVGIGQISSEVPQNLSASRPQDRQFILSSKKLLLSDSGFYLCAWRVTGEQFFGPGTRLTVL.

This clonotype was seen a handful of times. The V gene is TRBV28, the J gene TRBJ1-5; D perhaps matches TRBD1 (5 bases). The CDR3 contains 13 residues. The germline V gene encodes CDR1 MDHEN and CDR2 SYDVKM. V was pared by 8 bases and J by 4 bases, with 12 bases between. CDR3: CASSRGWNQPQHF. CDR3 in DNA: TGTGCCAGCTCGAGGGGCTGGAATCAGCCCCAGCATTTT.

This clonotype was detected many times. The chain carries TRBV12-3 or TRBV12-4 and TRBJ2-4; D remains ambiguous. V was cut by 4 bases and J by 6 bases, with 13 bases left in between. This CDR3 is 14 amino acids long. The CDR3 loop reads CASSSWAQSNIQYF. CDR3 DNA: TGTGCCAGCAGTTCGTGGGCCCAGTCAAACATTCAGTACTTC.

Ten or more counts support this clonotype. The chain recombines TRBV7-6 with TRBJ2-1, with a tentative D call TRBD2 (6 bases). The V gene lost 5 bases and the J gene lost 7 bases, with 12 bases spanning the gap. This CDR3 contains 13 residues. From germline, CDR1 is SGHVS and CDR2 FNYEAQ. CDR3 sequence: CASSAGTQNEQFF. CDR3 in DNA: TGTGCCAGCAGCGCCGGGACTCAAAATGAGCAGTTCTTC.

This clonotype was picked up a small number of times. The chain combines TRBV30 with TRBJ1-1, with D hard to call. The CDR3 loop spans 11 amino acids. Trimming pared 6 bases from V and 2 bases from J, leaving 7 bases between. From germline, CDR1 is GTSNPN and CDR2 SVGIG (reference sequence). CDR3 nucleotide sequence: TGTGCCTGCGGTGCTAACACTGAAGCTTTCTTT. Amino acid sequence: CACGANTEAFF.

The rearrangement links TRBV13 to TRBJ2-7, with TRBD1 identical over 10 bases. This CDR3 has 17 residues. V trimming: 5 bases; J trimming: 3 bases; junction bases outside the gene matches: 13. Germline-derived CDR1 and CDR2 are PRHDT and FYEKMQ (reference sequence). The CDR3 reads CASSPPRTGGLGYEQYF. Here the CDR3 DNA reads TGTGCCAGCAGCCCCCCCCGGACAGGGGGATTAGGCTACGAGCAGTACTTC.